Listed here are 27 T cell receptor beta chains from one sample, sequenced in a study of cytomegalovirus exposure and HLA in healthy donors. Clones were read by immunoSEQ multiplex PCR, and TCRdb kept only the in-frame ones, dropping some. The data contain 190,000 or so clones, around 81% of them singletons. The sequenced sample was PBMCs. These receptors originate from a young woman in good health and CMV-seropositive.

This clone was recorded a few times. This rearrangement joins TRBV11-1 to TRBJ1-1; D is perhaps TRBD1 (5 bases). CDR1 SGHAT and CDR2 FQDESV come from the germline V gene (reference sequence). V gave up 6 bases and J gave up 11 bases, with 19 bases separating them. CDR3 length: 13 amino acids. For the CDR3, the DNA is TGTGCCAGCAGTCCCTCTCGCGGGGGTTCGGCTTTCTTT. Amino acids: CASSPSRGGSAFF.

This rearrangement joins TRBV27 to TRBJ1-1; D is possibly TRBD1 (6 bases). This CDR3 region has 15 residues. Germline V gene lookup returns CDR1 MNHEY and CDR2 SMNVEV (reference sequence). V lost 6 bases, J lost 2 bases, and 16 bases lay in between. The CDR3 nucleotides read TGTGCCAGCAGATCGACAGGTTCTGGAAACACTGAAGCTTTCTTT. This sequence encodes CASRSTGSGNTEAFF.

V is TRBV5-5 and J is TRBJ1-6, with D possibly TRBD1 on 5 matching bases. The germline gives CDR1 SGHKS, CDR2 YYEKEE (reference sequence). Trimming cost V 1 base and J 7 bases, with 12 bases left between them. The CDR3 runs 15 residues. The CDR3 coding sequence is TGTGCCAGCAGCTTGTGGGGCAACAGCAATTCACCCCTCCACTTT. This gives the protein CASSLWGNSNSPLHF.

CDR3 amino acids: CASSLSVRGRSYGYTF. CDR3 DNA sequence: TGTGCCAGCAGCTTGAGTGTTAGGGGGAGATCCTATGGCTACACCTTC. V is TRBV5-5 and J is TRBJ1-2; tentatively, D is TRBD1 (6 bases). Germline values: CDR1 SGHKS, CDR2 YYEKEE (reference sequence). CDR3 size: 16 residues. Trimming took 1 base from V and 4 from J, leaving 17 bases between them.

The chain uses TRBV6-5 and TRBJ1-2, with D hard to call. The V gene's germline CDR1 is MNHEY and CDR2 SVGAGI. The CDR3 length is 14 residues. The V end was cut by 6 bases, the J end by 2 bases, with 13 bases between. Here the CDR3 reads CASSPISLNYGYTF. Here the CDR3 DNA reads TGTGCCAGCAGCCCAATCTCCCTAAACTATGGCTACACCTTC.

The chain joins TRBV6-6 to TRBJ1-4, with TRBD1 identical over 9 bases. Per germline, CDR1 MNHNY and CDR2 SVGAGI (reference sequence). V lost 6 bases and J lost 5; bases outside the gene matches: 1. This CDR3 region has 13 residues. As DNA, the CDR3 is TGTGCCAGCAGGGGGACAGGGAATGAAAAACTGTTTTTT. Amino acids: CASRGTGNEKLFF.

The chain couples TRBV6-5 to TRBJ1-2; the match to TRBD1 covers 8 bases. Unmatched junction bases numbered 2, after V lost 4 bases and J lost 1 base. The germline V gene has CDR1 MNHEY and CDR2 SVGAGI. The CDR3 has 14 amino acids. The CDR3 DNA reads TGTGCCAGCAGTTTGGACAGGGATAACTATGGCTACACCTTC. Protein sequence: CASSLDRDNYGYTF.

The table lists this clone with a few counts. V is TRBV2 and J is TRBJ1-2, with TRBD1 matching 7 bases. The germline CDR1 and CDR2 sequences are SNHLY and FYNNEI. This CDR3 has 13 residues. With 5 bases clipped from V and 7 bases from J, the junction kept 7 bases outside the gene matches. This chain's CDR3 is CASSQQGLGGYTF. CDR3 nucleotides: TGTGCCAGCAGTCAACAGGGGTTGGGTGGCTACACCTTC.

This clone came up a few times. The V gene is TRBV5-1, the J gene TRBJ1-2; D is undetermined. The CDR3 has 13 residues. Germline-derived CDR1 and CDR2 are SGHRS and YFSETQ. V dropped 0 bases and J dropped 4 bases, with 7 bases sitting between them. The CDR3 DNA sequence: TGCGCCAGCAGCTTGGAACAGTTCTATGGCTACACCTTC. Protein sequence: CASSLEQFYGYTF.

This chain links TRBV6-5 with TRBJ2-5; 8 bases fit TRBD1. The DNA end is more similar to TRBJ2-7, so the J call may be wrong. Germline loops: CDR1 MNHEY, CDR2 SVGAGI. The CDR3 sequence is 15 residues long. CDR3 in DNA: TGTGCCAGCAGCCCCCTCGGGACAGGATTTTACGAGCAGTACTTC. This sequence encodes CASSPLGTGFYEQYF.

The V call is TRBV4-1, the J call TRBJ1-4, with D unresolved. The V end was cut by 0 bases, the J end by 6 bases, with 11 bases between. Per germline, CDR1 MGHRA and CDR2 YSYEKL. The CDR3 runs to 15 residues. CDR3 amino acids: CASSQETGRHEKLFF. The DNA of the CDR3 is TGCGCCAGCAGCCAAGAAACGGGTAGGCATGAAAAACTGTTTTTT.

The chain has TRBV6-6 and TRBJ2-7; 10 bases match TRBD1. Looked up from germline, CDR1 is MNHNY and CDR2 is SVGAGI (reference sequence). J gave up 6 bases and V 8 bases, and 7 bases lay outside the gene matches. This CDR3 has 13 amino acids. The CDR3 DNA reads as TGTGCCAGCGGTGACAGGGGGCAACTCGAGCAGTACTTC. It yields the protein CASGDRGQLEQYF.

This sequence joins TRBV4-2 and TRBJ1-5, with 8 bases matching TRBD1. V shed 1 base and J 3 bases; nucleotides not matched to a gene: 5. The CDR3 loop spans 16 amino acids. The V gene's germline CDR1 is LGHNA and CDR2 YNFKEQ. The CDR3 coding sequence is TGTGCCAGCAGCCAAGGATTGGACAGGGACAATCAGCCCCAGCATTTT. Translation gives CASSQGLDRDNQPQHF.

This chain uses TRBV19 with TRBJ1-1, with TRBD1 identical over 9 bases. CDR1 LNHDA and CDR2 SQIVND come from the germline V gene (reference sequence). The J segment lost 0 bases and the V segment lost 5 bases, leaving 1 base of the junction unmatched. The CDR3 is 14 residues long. The CDR3 bases are TGTGCCAGTAGTGGGACAGGGCTGAACACTGAAGCTTTCTTT. Protein sequence: CASSGTGLNTEAFF.

V gene TRBV18 combines with J gene TRBJ2-2; D is ambiguous. This CDR3 has 12 residues. V lost 6 bases and J 7 bases, leaving 9 bases between the germline ends. The germline gives CDR1 KGHSH, CDR2 LQKENI. The DNA of the CDR3 is TGTGCCAGCTCGATTCCGGGCGGGGAGCTGTTTTTT. This gives the protein CASSIPGGELFF.

The rearrangement uses TRBV19 and TRBJ1-1; D may be TRBD1 (5 bases). V lost 6 bases to trimming and J lost 5 bases, with 19 bases between them. CDR1 is LNHDA, CDR2 SQIVND, per germline (reference sequence). The CDR3 has 15 residues. The CDR3 here is CASSPGGRVVTEAFF. CDR3 in DNA: TGTGCCAGTAGCCCCGGGGGGAGGGTGGTTACTGAAGCTTTCTTT.

This sequence joins TRBV14 and TRBJ1-4; the D gene is possibly TRBD1 (6 bases). Trimming cost V 1 base and J 7 bases, with 10 bases left between them. The CDR3 loop spans 14 amino acids. CDR1 is SGHDN, CDR2 FVKESK, per germline. The CDR3 is CASSQAGAFEKLFF. In nucleotides, the CDR3 is TGTGCCAGCAGCCAAGCAGGGGCTTTTGAAAAACTGTTTTTT.

The CDR3 sequence: CASSFSGTQSYEQYF. The CDR3 DNA reads as TGTGCCAGCAGCTTCAGCGGGACACAATCCTACGAGCAGTACTTC. This sequence joins TRBV5-4 and TRBJ2-7; D is possibly TRBD2 (7 bases). Per germline, CDR1 SGHNT and CDR2 YYREEE (reference sequence). V shed 2 bases and J shed 1 base, with 13 bases lying between them. The CDR3 runs to 15 residues. The whole variable domain, filled in from reference TRBV5-4 and TRBJ2-7, reads ETGVTQSPTHLIKTRGQQVTLRCSSQSGHNTVSWYQQALGQGPQFIFQYYREEENGRGNFPPRFSGLQFPNYSSELNVNALELDDSALYLCASSFSGTQSYEQYFGPGTRLTVT.

This chain links TRBV19 with TRBJ1-6, with D maybe TRBD1 (6 bases). Germline assignment: CDR1 LNHDA and CDR2 SQIVND (reference sequence). This CDR3 contains 17 residues. Between the trimmed V and J ends, which lost 0 bases and 7 bases, there was a span of 16 bases. The CDR3 DNA reads TGTGCCAGTAGTATAGATAATGGACAGAGCAGGAATTCACCCCTCCACTTT. It encodes CASSIDNGQSRNSPLHF. Variable domain in full (rest from reference TRBV19 and TRBJ1-6): DGGITQSPKYLFRKEGQNVTLSCEQNLNHDAMYWYRQDPGQGLRLIYYSQIVNDFQKGDIAEGYSVSREKKESFPLTVTSAQKNPTAFYLCASSIDNGQSRNSPLHFGNGTRLTVT.

The gene calls are TRBV7-2 and TRBJ2-7, with a weak D call TRBD2 (6 bases). CDR3 length: 12 amino acids. CDR1 and CDR2 (germline): SGHTA, FQGNSA. With 5 bases removed from V and 8 bases from J, the gap between germline ends came to 13 bases. Written as DNA, the CDR3 is TGTGCCAGCAGCGCTGCGGGACTCCAGCAGTACTTC. Translated: CASSAAGLQQYF.

The chain couples TRBV11-2 to TRBJ1-5; the D gene is possibly TRBD1 (5 bases). Germline CDR1 SGHAT, CDR2 FQNNGV. The CDR3 has 15 amino acids. Trimming took 5 bases from V and 3 from J, leaving 14 bases between them. As DNA, the CDR3 is TGTGCCAGCAGCCCGATCGGCAGGGTCAATCAGCCCCAGCATTTT. Amino acids: CASSPIGRVNQPQHF. The variable domain in full, with the rest retrieved from reference TRBV11-2 and TRBJ1-5, is EAGVAQSPRYKIIEKRQSVAFWCNPISGHATLYWYQQILGQGPKLLIQFQNNGVVDDSQLPKDRFSAERLKGVDSTLKIQPAKLEDSAVYLCASSPIGRVNQPQHFGDGTRLSIL.

The V and J genes are TRBV6-1 and TRBJ1-2, with D uncertain. CDR3 length: 12 residues. Trimming took off 2 bases at V and 8 bases at J, with 9 bases between the two ends. Germline V lookup: CDR1 MNHNS, CDR2 SASEGT. This chain's CDR3 is CASSEILRGYTF. The CDR3, as DNA: TGTGCCAGCAGTGAAATTTTGAGGGGCTACACCTTC.

The gene calls are TRBV9 and TRBJ2-7; TRBD1 is a possible D gene (5 bases). The germline V and J ends were trimmed by 0 bases and 5 bases, with 15 bases remaining between them. The CDR3 is 15 residues long. CDR1 SGDLS and CDR2 YYNGEE come from the germline V gene. This CDR3 reads CASSVDLGLRDEQYF. DNA for the CDR3: TGTGCCAGCAGCGTAGATCTGGGGCTTCGGGACGAGCAGTACTTC.

The gene calls are TRBV9 and TRBJ1-3; D is ambiguous. The germline gives CDR1 SGDLS, CDR2 YYNGEE. The CDR3 is 15 residues long. V lost 0 bases, J lost 4 bases, and 11 bases lay in between. CDR3 sequence reads: CASSVGEFAGNTIYF. As DNA, the CDR3 is TGTGCCAGCAGCGTAGGCGAGTTCGCCGGAAACACCATATATTTT.

This clone was detected only a few times. J is TRBJ2-3 and V is TRBV5-1; 8 bases fit TRBD1. CDR1 and CDR2 from the germline V gene are SGHRS and YFSETQ. V dropped 7 bases and J dropped 2; count of bases not matched to a gene: 9. This CDR3 has 15 residues. The CDR3 coding sequence is TGCGCCAGCCGCAGGGGGCTTCCTTCCACAGATACGCAGTATTTT. Amino acids: CASRRGLPSTDTQYF.

The CDR3 reads CASSQLASGGNNEQFF. The CDR3 DNA sequence: TGTGCCAGCAGCCAATTGGCTAGCGGGGGGAACAATGAGCAGTTCTTC. The J gene is TRBJ2-1, the V gene TRBV16, with 11 bases that match TRBD2. Germline CDR1 reads KGHSY; CDR2 reads FQNENV. The CDR3 sequence is 16 residues long. V shed 1 base, J shed 5 bases, and the junction held 4 bases outside the gene matches.

This chain joins TRBV5-1 and TRBJ2-7; 7 nucleotides agree with TRBD1. Per the germline V gene, CDR1 is SGHRS and CDR2 is YFSETQ. With 1 base clipped from V and 5 bases from J, the junction kept 3 bases outside the gene matches. The CDR3 spans 13 residues. CDR3 protein: CASSLTGENEQYF. The CDR3 nucleotides are TGCGCCAGCAGCTTGACAGGGGAGAACGAGCAGTACTTC.